These 25 T cell receptor beta chains were all obtained from the same sample, sequenced in a study of T cell responses to AZD1222 COVID-19 vaccine. Data came from immunoSEQ multiplex PCR; TCRdb stores just in-frame clones and leaves some out. Of approximately 81,000 clones listed, around 82% are singletons. Sequenced here: peripheral blood, sampled 28 days after the second AZD1222 dose. All receptors derive from an adult who received the AZD1222 COVID-19 vaccine.

The chain combines TRBV6-6 with TRBJ1-1; D might be TRBD1 (6 bases). CDR1 is MNHNY, CDR2 SVGAGI, per germline (reference sequence). The CDR3 extends over 14 amino acids. V was clipped by 2 bases and J by 5 bases, with 12 bases between them. CDR3 bases: TGTGCCAGCAGTTACGAGGGGGAAGGGACTGAAGCTTTCTTT. Its translation: CASSYEGEGTEAFF.

This clone was seen a handful of times. The junction shows a germline mismatch at one end, possibly a read error. This sequence joins TRBV28 and TRBJ2-7; 11 bases are shared with TRBD2. The CDR3 runs 15 residues. Germline V gene data show CDR1 as MDHEN and CDR2 as SYDVKM. In DNA form, the CDR3 reads TGTGCCAGCAGTTTATGGGCTAGCGGGAGGTACGAGGAGTACTTC. The encoded protein is CASSLWASGRYEEYF. The full variable domain, its missing parts supplied by reference TRBV28 and TRBJ2-7, is DVKVTQSSRYLVKRTGEKVFLECVQDMDHENMFWYRQDPGLGLRLIYFSYDVKMKEKGDIPEGYSVSREKKERFSLILESASTNQTSMYLCASSLWASGRYEEYFGPGTRLTVT.

The chain recombines TRBV24-1 with TRBJ1-6, with TRBD1 matching over 9 bases. Germline V gene lookup returns CDR1 KGHDR and CDR2 SFDVKD. The V and J ends lost 2 bases and 9 bases, in that order; junction bases with no gene match: 7. The CDR3 covers 16 residues. The CDR3 protein is CATSDSKTGGSSPLHF. In nucleotides, the CDR3 is TGTGCCACCAGTGATTCTAAGACAGGGGGGTCTTCACCCCTCCACTTT.

This rearrangement joins TRBV29-1 to TRBJ2-3; D gene uncertain. The germline V gene encodes CDR1 SQVTM and CDR2 ANQGSEA. CDR3 length: 11 amino acids. V was clipped by 1 base and J by 5 bases, with 4 bases between them. The CDR3 bases are TGCAGCGTTGAAGGGCAAGATACGCAGTATTTT. This sequence encodes CSVEGQDTQYF.

The gene calls are TRBV29-1 and TRBJ2-7; the D call may be TRBD1 or TRBD2 (5 bases each). V was clipped by 4 bases and J by 2 bases, with 15 bases between them. The CDR3 spans 14 residues. Germline V gives CDR1 SQVTM, CDR2 ANQGSEA. The CDR3 DNA reads TGCAGCGTTGGATCCGGGACGTCGACCTACGAGCAGTACTTC. Translation: CSVGSGTSTYEQYF.

The chain links TRBV19 to TRBJ2-3, with 10 bases that match TRBD1. The CDR3 length is 16 residues. Germline V lookup: CDR1 LNHDA, CDR2 SQIVND (reference sequence). V dropped 3 bases and J dropped 1; count of bases not matched to a gene: 4. CDR3 nucleotides: TGTGCCAGTAGTATTGGGGGGACAGGGGGCACAGATACGCAGTATTTT. Its protein product is CASSIGGTGGTDTQYF.

The CDR3 protein is CASSLPQSGRNYGYTF. Written as DNA, the CDR3 is TGTGCCAGCAGCTTGCCCCAGTCGGGCAGAAACTATGGCTACACCTTC. The genes are TRBV5-6 and TRBJ1-2; D not resolved. Trimming took 1 base from V and 2 from J, leaving 15 bases between them. The CDR3 loop spans 16 amino acids. The germline V gene encodes CDR1 SGHDT and CDR2 YYEEEE.

The chain has TRBV18 and TRBJ1-5; a possible D gene is TRBD1 (6 bases). This CDR3 region has 13 residues. Germline CDR1 KGHSH, CDR2 LQKENI. The V gene lost 3 bases and the J gene lost 4 bases, with 7 bases spanning the gap. In DNA form, the CDR3 reads TGTGCCAGCTCACCTGGACAGAATCAGCCCCAGCATTTT. Amino acid sequence: CASSPGQNQPQHF.

V is TRBV19 and J is TRBJ1-4, with 9 bases that match TRBD1. Trimming removed 4 bases from V and 5 bases from J; junction bases left unmatched: 5. The CDR3 has 15 residues. The germline V gene has CDR1 LNHDA and CDR2 SQIVND (reference sequence). Here the CDR3 reads CASSRAGTGNEKLFF. The CDR3 nucleotides are TGTGCCAGTAGTAGAGCCGGGACAGGGAATGAAAAACTGTTTTTT.

The chain recombines TRBV27 with TRBJ2-7, with no clear D. Trimming left V 4 bases short and J 3 bases short, with 7 bases between. Germline V gives CDR1 MNHEY, CDR2 SMNVEV (reference sequence). The CDR3 consists of 12 residues. CDR3 amino acids: CASSSNSYEQYF. CDR3 DNA: TGTGCCAGCAGTTCCAACAGCTACGAGCAGTACTTC.

The chain employs TRBV27 and TRBJ2-3, with 13 positions matching TRBD2. Germline V gene data show CDR1 as MNHEY and CDR2 as SMNVEV (reference sequence). The J segment lost 1 base and the V segment lost 5 bases, leaving 9 bases of the junction unmatched. The CDR3 is made up of 18 amino acids. CDR3 coding DNA: TGTGCCAGCAGTCCACTAGCGGGAGGGTTCCTAGGCACAGATACGCAGTATTTT. This encodes CASSPLAGGFLGTDTQYF.

The count of this clone is one. The chain has TRBV5-1 and TRBJ2-5; D uncertain. The V gene lost 5 bases and the J gene lost 2 bases, with 7 bases spanning the gap. The length of the CDR3 is 12 residues. Per the germline V gene, CDR1 is SGHRS and CDR2 is YFSETQ. The CDR3 loop is CASSYQQETQYF. CDR3 nucleotide sequence: TGCGCCAGCAGTTATCAGCAAGAGACCCAGTACTTC.

The chain has TRBV5-1 and TRBJ2-5; 8 bases are a match to TRBD1. The CDR3 contains 16 residues. CDR1 SGHRS and CDR2 YFSETQ come from the germline V gene. The junction had 8 bases not matched to a gene; V was cut back by 0 bases and J by 4 bases. The CDR3 sequence: CASSLEGRGRIETQYF. For the CDR3, the DNA is TGCGCCAGCAGCTTGGAGGGCAGGGGGCGGATAGAGACCCAGTACTTC.

The V and J genes are TRBV2 and TRBJ1-1; D may be TRBD1 (6 bases). V was pared by 8 bases and J by 0 bases, with 10 bases between. Germline CDR1 reads SNHLY; CDR2 reads FYNNEI. The CDR3 loop spans 13 amino acids. The CDR3 protein is CASGGPMNTEAFF. The CDR3 DNA sequence: TGTGCCAGCGGGGGGCCGATGAACACTGAAGCTTTCTTT.

This chain links TRBV27 with TRBJ2-1; D may be TRBD1 or TRBD2 (5 bases each). V gave up 4 bases and J gave up 0 bases, with 10 bases separating them. Germline V gives CDR1 MNHEY, CDR2 SMNVEV (reference sequence). The CDR3 has 15 residues. This CDR3 reads CASSWDPGSYNEQFF. The DNA of the CDR3 is TGTGCCAGCAGTTGGGACCCAGGCTCCTACAATGAGCAGTTCTTC.

The chain joins TRBV28 to TRBJ1-3; D gene ambiguous. There are 16 residues in the CDR3. Between the trimmed V and J ends, which lost 3 bases and 0 bases, there was a span of 12 bases. Germline V gene sequence: CDR1 MDHEN, CDR2 SYDVKM. DNA for the CDR3: TGTGCCAGCAGTTTCCGTCTTTGGGTCTCTGGAAACACCATATATTTT. Protein product: CASSFRLWVSGNTIYF.

The chain is built from TRBV19 and TRBJ1-1; D is uncertain. Trimming cost V 2 bases and J 0 bases, with 1 base left between them. The CDR3 spans 12 residues. Germline CDR1 reads LNHDA; CDR2 reads SQIVND (reference sequence). The CDR3 nucleotides read TGTGCCAGTAGTATACTGAACACTGAAGCTTTCTTT. This translates into CASSILNTEAFF. Full variable domain (missing parts from reference TRBV19 and TRBJ1-1): DGGITQSPKYLFRKEGQNVTLSCEQNLNHDAMYWYRQDPGQGLRLIYYSQIVNDFQKGDIAEGYSVSREKKESFPLTVTSAQKNPTAFYLCASSILNTEAFFGQGTRLTVV.

This chain uses TRBV5-1 with TRBJ1-4; D not certain. Trimming took off 1 base at V and 0 bases at J, with 10 bases between the two ends. The CDR3 sequence is 16 residues long. CDR1 and CDR2 from the germline V gene are SGHRS and YFSETQ. CDR3 sequence reads: CASSLLATATNEKLFF. The CDR3 nucleotides are TGCGCCAGCAGCTTGCTGGCAACGGCAACTAATGAAAAACTGTTTTTT.

The chain joins TRBV5-1 to TRBJ1-1, with a tentative D call TRBD1 (6 bases). Germline V gene lookup returns CDR1 SGHRS and CDR2 YFSETQ. V shed 0 bases and J shed 1 base, with 13 bases lying between them. CDR3 length: 16 residues. The CDR3 reads CASSLEGGVGNTEAFF. For the CDR3, the DNA is TGCGCCAGCAGCTTGGAAGGGGGAGTTGGGAACACTGAAGCTTTCTTT.

This clone was detected a few times. The rearrangement uses TRBV4-1 and TRBJ2-1; 8 bases match TRBD2. The CDR3 runs 17 residues. J was trimmed by 0 bases and V by 3 bases; bases with no gene match: 7. Germline V gene sequence: CDR1 MGHRA, CDR2 YSYEKL. CDR3 coding DNA: TGCGCCAGCAGCCAGTCTAGCGGGCTTAGCTCCTACAATGAGCAGTTCTTC. Translated: CASSQSSGLSSYNEQFF.

V and J are TRBV28 and TRBJ2-7; 8 bases map to TRBD2. J gave up 0 bases and V 5 bases, and 15 bases lay outside the gene matches. The CDR3 has 18 amino acids. Germline V gene sequence: CDR1 MDHEN, CDR2 SYDVKM. In DNA form, the CDR3 reads TGTGCCAGCAGTACCAGTCCGGGACTAGGCTCCCTCTCCTACGAGCAGTACTTC. Its protein is CASSTSPGLGSLSYEQYF. The variable domain in full, completed from reference TRBV28 and TRBJ2-7, reads DVKVTQSSRYLVKRTGEKVFLECVQDMDHENMFWYRQDPGLGLRLIYFSYDVKMKEKGDIPEGYSVSREKKERFSLILESASTNQTSMYLCASSTSPGLGSLSYEQYFGPGTRLTVT.

This sequence joins TRBV7-3 and TRBJ2-3; 11 positions agree with TRBD2. The V segment lost 5 bases and the J segment 4 bases; nucleotides outside the gene matches: 17. Germline CDR1 SGHTA, CDR2 FQGTGA. The length of the CDR3 is 19 residues. CDR3 nucleotide sequence: TGTGCCAGCAGCCCCTTTGGTAGAACTAGCGGGAGACGGGCAGATACGCAGTATTTT. Translation: CASSPFGRTSGRRADTQYF.

DNA of the CDR3: TGTGCCAGCAGCTCATCACTAGCGGGAGTCCCCGGGGCCAACGTCCTGACTTTC. Translation gives CASSSSLAGVPGANVLTF. The chain uses TRBV7-3 and TRBJ2-6; 11 nucleotides agree with TRBD2. Germline trimming cut 4 bases from V and 4 bases from J; bases unmatched to any gene: 9. Germline assignment: CDR1 SGHTA and CDR2 FQGTGA. CDR3 length equals 18 residues.

This chain uses TRBV27 with TRBJ1-2; the D gene is possibly TRBD1 (5 bases). The germline V and J ends were trimmed by 3 bases and 7 bases, with 15 bases remaining between them. Germline CDR1 reads MNHEY; CDR2 reads SMNVEV (reference sequence). This CDR3 is built from 14 residues. In DNA, the CDR3 is TGTGCCAGCAGTTTCATGGGGCAGGGAGGTGGCTACACCTTC. Amino acids: CASSFMGQGGGYTF.

This clone was picked up one time. The chain recombines TRBV2 with TRBJ1-2; D perhaps matches TRBD1 (6 bases). The CDR3 has 17 residues. The germline CDR1 and CDR2 sequences are SNHLY and FYNNEI. V lost 6 bases and J lost 2, with 22 bases in between. The DNA of the CDR3 is TGTGCCAGCAGCGACTCGGCCGGGACAAAGACGAACTATGGCTACACCTTC. Translating it yields CASSDSAGTKTNYGYTF.